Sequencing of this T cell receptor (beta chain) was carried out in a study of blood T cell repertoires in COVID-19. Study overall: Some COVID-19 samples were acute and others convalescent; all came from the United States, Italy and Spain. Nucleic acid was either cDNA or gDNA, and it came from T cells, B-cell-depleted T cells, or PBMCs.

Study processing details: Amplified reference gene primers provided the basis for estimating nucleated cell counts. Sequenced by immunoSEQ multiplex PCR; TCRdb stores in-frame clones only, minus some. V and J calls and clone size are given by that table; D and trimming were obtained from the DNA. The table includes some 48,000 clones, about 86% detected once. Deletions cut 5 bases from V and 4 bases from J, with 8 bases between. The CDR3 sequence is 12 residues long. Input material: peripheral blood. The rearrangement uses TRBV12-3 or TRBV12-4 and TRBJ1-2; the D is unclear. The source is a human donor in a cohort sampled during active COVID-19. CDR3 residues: CASSAHSYGYTF. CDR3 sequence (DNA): TGTGCCAGCAGTGCGCACAGCTATGGCTACACCTTC.